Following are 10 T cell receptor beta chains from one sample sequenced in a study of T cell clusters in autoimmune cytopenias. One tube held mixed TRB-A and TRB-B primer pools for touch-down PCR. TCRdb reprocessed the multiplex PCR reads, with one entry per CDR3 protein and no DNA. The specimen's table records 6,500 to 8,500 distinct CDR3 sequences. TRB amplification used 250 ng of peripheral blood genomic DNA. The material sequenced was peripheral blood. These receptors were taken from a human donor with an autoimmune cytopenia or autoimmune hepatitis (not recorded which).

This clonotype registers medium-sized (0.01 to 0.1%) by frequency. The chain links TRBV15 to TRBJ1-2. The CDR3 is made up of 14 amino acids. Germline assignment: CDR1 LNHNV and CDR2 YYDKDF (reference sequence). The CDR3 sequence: CATSRILSGYGYTF.

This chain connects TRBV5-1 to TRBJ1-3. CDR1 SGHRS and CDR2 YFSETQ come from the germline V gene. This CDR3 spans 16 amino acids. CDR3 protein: CASSLGSGVTGNTIYF.

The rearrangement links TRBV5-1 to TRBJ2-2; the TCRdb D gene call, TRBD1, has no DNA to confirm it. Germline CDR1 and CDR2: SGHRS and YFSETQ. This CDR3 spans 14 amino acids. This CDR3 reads CASAEQGATGELFF.

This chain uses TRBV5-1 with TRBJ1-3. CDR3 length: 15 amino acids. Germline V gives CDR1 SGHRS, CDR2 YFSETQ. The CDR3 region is CASSLGLISGNTIYF.

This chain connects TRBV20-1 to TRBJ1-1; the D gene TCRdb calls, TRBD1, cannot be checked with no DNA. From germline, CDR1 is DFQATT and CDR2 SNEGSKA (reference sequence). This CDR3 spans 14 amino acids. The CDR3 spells CSAREGAKLTEAFF.

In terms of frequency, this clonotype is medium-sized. The CDR3 sequence is CASSLLAGGPYEQYF. The rearrangement uses TRBV27 and TRBJ2-7; TCRdb returns TRBD2, unconfirmable since there is no DNA. Germline assignment: CDR1 MNHEY and CDR2 SMNVEV (reference sequence). The CDR3 contains 15 residues.

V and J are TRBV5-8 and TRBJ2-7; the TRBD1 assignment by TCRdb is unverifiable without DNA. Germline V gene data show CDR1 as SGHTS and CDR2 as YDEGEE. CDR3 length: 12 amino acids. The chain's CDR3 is CASSSQGHEQYF.

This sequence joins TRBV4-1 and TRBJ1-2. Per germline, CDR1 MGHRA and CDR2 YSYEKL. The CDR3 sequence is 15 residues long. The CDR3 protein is CASSQDRGTDYGYTF.

This CDR3 is CASSLTLTGGTYNSPLHF. The V call is TRBV27, the J call TRBJ1-6; TCRdb gives TRBD1 as the D gene, but with no DNA this cannot be confirmed. The CDR3 loop spans 18 amino acids. In germline, CDR1 is MNHEY, CDR2 SMNVEV (reference sequence).

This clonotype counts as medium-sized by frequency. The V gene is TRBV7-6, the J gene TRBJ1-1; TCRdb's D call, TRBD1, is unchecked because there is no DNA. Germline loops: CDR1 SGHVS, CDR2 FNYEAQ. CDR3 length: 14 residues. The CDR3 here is CASSLSDGNTEAFF.